This TCR beta chain appears in the sequencing data of a study of blood T cell repertoires in COVID-19. Original handling: Amplification with reference gene primers provided the estimates of nucleated cell counts. Sequencing used immunoSEQ multiplex PCR; TCRdb keeps in-frame clones, though not all of them. V and J calls and clone size are copied from that table; D and trimming were computed from the DNA. In the table there are tens of thousands of clones, 85% to 90% of which are singletons. Seattle's cohort entered during active infection and was followed longitudinally. The receptor's source is a woman older than 75 with COVID-19, enrolled during active disease. The sequencing input was peripheral blood.

The CDR3 protein is CASTGTGSGIQYF. DNA for the CDR3: TGTGCCAGTACCGGGACAGGGTCGGGGATTCAGTACTTC. The chain carries TRBV19 and TRBJ2-4, with 9 bases lining up with TRBD1. From germline, CDR1 is LNHDA and CDR2 SQIVND (reference sequence). The CDR3 loop spans 13 amino acids. V trimming: 7 bases; J trimming: 10 bases; junction bases outside the gene matches: 8.